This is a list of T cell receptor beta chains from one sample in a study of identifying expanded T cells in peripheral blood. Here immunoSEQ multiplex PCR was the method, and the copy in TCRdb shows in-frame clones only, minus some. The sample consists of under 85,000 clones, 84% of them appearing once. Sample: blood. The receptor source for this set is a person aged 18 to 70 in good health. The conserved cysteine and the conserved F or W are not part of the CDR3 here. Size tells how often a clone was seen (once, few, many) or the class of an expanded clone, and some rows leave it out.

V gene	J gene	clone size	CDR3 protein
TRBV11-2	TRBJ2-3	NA	ASSFSGLSTDTQY
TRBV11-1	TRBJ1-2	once	ASSLGADYGYT
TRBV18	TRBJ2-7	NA	ASSPLGSYEQY
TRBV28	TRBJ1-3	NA	ASSFSGQVTGNTIY
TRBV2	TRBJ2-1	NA	ASSEGGLDEF
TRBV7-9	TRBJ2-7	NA	ASSLEQGYEQY
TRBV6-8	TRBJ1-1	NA	ASSYSGWGRGAF
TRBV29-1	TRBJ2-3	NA	SGDPGTDTQY
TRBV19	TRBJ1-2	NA	ASGYGYT
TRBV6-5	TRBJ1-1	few	ASKAGRNTEAF
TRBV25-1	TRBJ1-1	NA	ASSEPSGVYTEAF
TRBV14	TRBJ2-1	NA	ASSQDFGGGDRDEQF
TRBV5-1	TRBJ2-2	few	ASSLASAGGSGELF
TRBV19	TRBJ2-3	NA	ASSIGLATDTQY
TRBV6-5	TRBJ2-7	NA	ASRSRREDSYEQY
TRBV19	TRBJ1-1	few	ASSWGPEAF
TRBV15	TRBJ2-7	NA	ATSRDRGQINEQY
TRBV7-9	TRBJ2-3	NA	ASSLPAGGTDTQY
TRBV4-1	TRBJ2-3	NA	ASSQESSGGYQDTQY
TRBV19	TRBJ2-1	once	ASSTEYNEQF
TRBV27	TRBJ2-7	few	ASSRTGGGGYEQY
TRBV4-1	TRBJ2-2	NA	ASSQNSGRLGGELF
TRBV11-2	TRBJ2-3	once	ASSLVGEGTDTQY
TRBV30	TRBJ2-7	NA	AWSPDRGYEQY
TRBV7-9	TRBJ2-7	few	ASSSPRWGVVSEQY
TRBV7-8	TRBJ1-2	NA	ASSFRTGMDGYT
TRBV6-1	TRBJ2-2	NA	ASRWTGGRDGELF
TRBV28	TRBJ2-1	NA	ASSLFGGSGLDQF